This is a list of T cell receptor beta chains from one sample in a study of blood T cells in healthy people across ages. TCRdb redid the calling of the 5' RACE reads with MiXCR, one entry per CDR3 protein. The sample includes roughly 500,000 distinct CDR3 sequences, 27% of them seen just once. The specimen was blood. The receptors come from a woman between 65 and 79 years old in good health. CDR3s leave out the opening cysteine and the closing phenylalanine or tryptophan.

cdr3_length | v_call | cdr3_aa
12 | TRBV6-6 | ASSRGGSRTEAF
10 | TRBV5-1 | ASSFRPGEQY
13 | TRBV7-3 | ASSLGRGSTDTQY
9 | TRBV2 | ASRQAYEQY
14 | TRBV7-2 | ASSYQGLAGSETQH
11 | TRBV20-1 | SARGTATDTQY
12 | TRBV9 | ASSVSTANYGYT
11 | TRBV5-5 | ASSFMSSYEQY
13 | TRBV10-3 | AISAGQSSYNEQF
13 | TRBV19 | ASSIDRASNQPQH
14 | TRBV12-3/TRBV12-4 | ASSKTGGSLTGELF
12 | TRBV5-5 | ASVRDRENTEAF
13 | TRBV4-3 | ASSQGTGLGEKLF
11 | TRBV7-9 | ASNNVGRGEQF
14 | TRBV3-1 | ASSLGTSGVQEAQY
13 | TRBV6-4 | ASSDSGTGVDTQY
13 | TRBV27 | ASCVTWGQSYGYT
14 | TRBV21-1 | ASSQNPDLALNTIY